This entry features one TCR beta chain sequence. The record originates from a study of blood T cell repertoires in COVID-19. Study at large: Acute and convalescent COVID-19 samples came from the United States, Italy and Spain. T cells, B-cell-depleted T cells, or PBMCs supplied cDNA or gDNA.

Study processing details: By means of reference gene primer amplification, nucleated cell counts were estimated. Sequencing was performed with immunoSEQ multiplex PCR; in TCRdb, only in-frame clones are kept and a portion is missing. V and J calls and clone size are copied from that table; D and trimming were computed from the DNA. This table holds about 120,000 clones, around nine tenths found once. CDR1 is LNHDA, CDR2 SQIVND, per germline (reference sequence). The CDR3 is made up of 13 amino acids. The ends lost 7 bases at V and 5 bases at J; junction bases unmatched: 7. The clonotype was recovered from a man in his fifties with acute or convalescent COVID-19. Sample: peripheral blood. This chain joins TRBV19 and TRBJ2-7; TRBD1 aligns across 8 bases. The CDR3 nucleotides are TGTGCCAGTAATCGGAGACAGGGGAACGAGCAGTACTTC. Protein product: CASNRRQGNEQYF. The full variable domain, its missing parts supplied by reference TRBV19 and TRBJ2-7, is DGGITQSPKYLFRKEGQNVTLSCEQNLNHDAMYWYRQDPGQGLRLIYYSQIVNDFQKGDIAEGYSVSREKKESFPLTVTSAQKNPTAFYLCASNRRQGNEQYFGPGTRLTVT.